This T cell receptor beta chain was sequenced for a study of beta chain features in type 1 diabetes. The study, taken as a whole, reports: Significant though moderate, a shortening of TCRB CDR3s appeared in all four CD4+ subsets of Type 1 diabetes patients. Patients showed naive, central memory and Treg TCRB repertoires that appeared more similar than those of healthy donors.

Every isolated RNA sample was fully reverse transcribed, so sequencing captured expressed TCRB transcripts. Some clones are missing from TCRdb's copy, which holds only in-frame ones; the method was immunoSEQ multiplex PCR. The sample carries hundreds of thousands of clones, around 16% recorded once. Trimming pared 3 bases from V and 3 bases from J, leaving 18 bases between. The CDR3 loop spans 16 amino acids. Germline-derived CDR1 and CDR2 are KGHSH and LQKENI. As concerns this clone: Its antigen is as yet unknown.

The sequenced sample consisted of naive CD4+ T cells from blood. This clonotype was obtained from a man aged 18 to 35 with type 1 diabetes. This sequence joins TRBV18 and TRBJ2-7; D may be TRBD1 (8 bases). As DNA, the CDR3 is TGTGCCAGCTCACCTTCCAACAGGGGGGGAAACTACGAGCAGTACTTC. This translates into CASSPSNRGGNYEQYF. Looking up the rest from reference TRBV18 and TRBJ2-7 gives the full variable domain: NAGVMQNPRHLVRRRGQEARLRCSPMKGHSHVYWYRQLPEEGLKFMVYLQKENIIDESGMPKERFSAEFPKEGPSILRIQQVVRGDSAAYFCASSPSNRGGNYEQYFGPGTRLTVT.